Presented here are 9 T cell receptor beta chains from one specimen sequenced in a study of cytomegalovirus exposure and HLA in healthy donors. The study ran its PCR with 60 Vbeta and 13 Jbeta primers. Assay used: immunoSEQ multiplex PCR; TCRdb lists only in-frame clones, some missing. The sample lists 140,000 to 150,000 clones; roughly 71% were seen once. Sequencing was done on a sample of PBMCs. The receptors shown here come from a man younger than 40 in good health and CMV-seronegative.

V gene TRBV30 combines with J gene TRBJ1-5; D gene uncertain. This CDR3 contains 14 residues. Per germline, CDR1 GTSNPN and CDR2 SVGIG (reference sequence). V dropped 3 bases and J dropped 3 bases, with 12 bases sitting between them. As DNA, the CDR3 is TGTGCCTGGAGGCCCGGGAGCAACAATCAGCCCCAGCATTTT. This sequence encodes CAWRPGSNNQPQHF.

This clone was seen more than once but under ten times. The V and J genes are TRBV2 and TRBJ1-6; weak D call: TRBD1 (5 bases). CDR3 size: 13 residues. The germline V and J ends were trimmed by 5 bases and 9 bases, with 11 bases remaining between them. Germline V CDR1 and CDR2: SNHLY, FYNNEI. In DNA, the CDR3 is TGTGCCAGCAGTCAGGGAGGCACTTCACCCCTCCACTTT. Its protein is CASSQGGTSPLHF. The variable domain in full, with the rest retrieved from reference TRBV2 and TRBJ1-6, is EPEVTQTPSHQVTQMGQEVILRCVPISNHLYFYWYRQILGQKVEFLVSFYNNEISEKSEIFDDQFSVERPDGSNFTLKIRSTKLEDSAMYFCASSQGGTSPLHFGNGTRLTVT.

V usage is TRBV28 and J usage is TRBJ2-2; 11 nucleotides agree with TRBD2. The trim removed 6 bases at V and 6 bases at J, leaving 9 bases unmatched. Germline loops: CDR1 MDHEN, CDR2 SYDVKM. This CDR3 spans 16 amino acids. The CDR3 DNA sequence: TGTGCCAGCAGGCCCTTACTAGCGGGAGAGCCCGGGGAGCTGTTTTTT. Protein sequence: CASRPLLAGEPGELFF.

The CDR3 region is CASSPSRTDTQYF. CDR3 bases: TGTGCCAGCTCACCGAGCCGCACAGATACGCAGTATTTT. The chain employs TRBV18 and TRBJ2-3; D gene ambiguous. Deletions cut 3 bases from V and 1 base from J, with 5 bases between. Germline loops: CDR1 KGHSH, CDR2 LQKENI. This CDR3 has 13 amino acids.

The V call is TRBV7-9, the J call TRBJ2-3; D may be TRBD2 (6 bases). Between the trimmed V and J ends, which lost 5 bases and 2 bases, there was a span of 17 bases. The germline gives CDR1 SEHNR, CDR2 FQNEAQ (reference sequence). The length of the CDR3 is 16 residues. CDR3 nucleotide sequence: TGTGCCAGCAGCATCGGGAAGGGAGGAAACACAGATACGCAGTATTTT. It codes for CASSIGKGGNTDTQYF.

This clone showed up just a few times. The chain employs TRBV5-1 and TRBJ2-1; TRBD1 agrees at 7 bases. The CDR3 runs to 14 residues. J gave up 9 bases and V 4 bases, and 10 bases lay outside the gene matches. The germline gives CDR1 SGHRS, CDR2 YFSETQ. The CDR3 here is CASSQTGQDGEQFF. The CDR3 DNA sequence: TGCGCCAGCAGCCAGACAGGGCAGGATGGTGAGCAGTTCTTC.

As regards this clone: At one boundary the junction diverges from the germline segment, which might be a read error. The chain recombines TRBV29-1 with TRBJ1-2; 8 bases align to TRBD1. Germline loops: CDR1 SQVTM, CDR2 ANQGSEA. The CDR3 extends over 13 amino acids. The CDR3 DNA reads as TGCAGCGTTGAAGGACAGGGGTACTATGGCTACATCTTC. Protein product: CSVEGQGYYGYIF.

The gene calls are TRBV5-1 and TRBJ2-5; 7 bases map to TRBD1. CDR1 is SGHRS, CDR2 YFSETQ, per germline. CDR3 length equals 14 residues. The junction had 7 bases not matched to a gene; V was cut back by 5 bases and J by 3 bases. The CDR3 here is CASRNPGTEETQYF. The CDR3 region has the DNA TGCGCCAGCAGAAACCCCGGGACAGAAGAGACCCAGTACTTC.

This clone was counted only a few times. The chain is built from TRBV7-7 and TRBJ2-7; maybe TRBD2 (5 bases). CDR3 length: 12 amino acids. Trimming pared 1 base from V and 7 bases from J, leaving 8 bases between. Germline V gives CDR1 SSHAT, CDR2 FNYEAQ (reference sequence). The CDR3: CASSLGGGEQYF. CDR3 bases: TGTGCCAGCAGCTTAGGAGGCGGGGAGCAGTACTTC. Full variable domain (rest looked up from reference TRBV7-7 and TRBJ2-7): GAGVSQSPRYKVTKRGQDVTLRCDPISSHATLYWYQQALGQGPEFLTYFNYEAQPDKSGLPSDRFSAERPEGSISTLTIQRTEQRDSAMYRCASSLGGGEQYFGPGTRLTVT.